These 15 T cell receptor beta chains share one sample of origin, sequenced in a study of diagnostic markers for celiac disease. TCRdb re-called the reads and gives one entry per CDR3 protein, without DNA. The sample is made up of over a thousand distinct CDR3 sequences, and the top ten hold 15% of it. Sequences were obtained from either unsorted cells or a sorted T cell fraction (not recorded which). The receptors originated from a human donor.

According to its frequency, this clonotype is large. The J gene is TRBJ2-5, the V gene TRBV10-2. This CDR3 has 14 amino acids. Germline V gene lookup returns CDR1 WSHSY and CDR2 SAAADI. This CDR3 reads CASSDQLLTETQYF.

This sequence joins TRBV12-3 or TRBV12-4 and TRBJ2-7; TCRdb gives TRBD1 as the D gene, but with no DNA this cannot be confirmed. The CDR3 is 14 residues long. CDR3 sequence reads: CASRASGQGGEQYF.

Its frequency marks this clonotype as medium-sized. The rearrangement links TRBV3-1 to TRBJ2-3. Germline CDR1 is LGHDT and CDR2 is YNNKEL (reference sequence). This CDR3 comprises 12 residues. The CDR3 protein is CASSHITDTQYF.

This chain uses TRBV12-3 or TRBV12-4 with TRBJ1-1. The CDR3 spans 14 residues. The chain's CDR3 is CASSSDSRSTEAFF.

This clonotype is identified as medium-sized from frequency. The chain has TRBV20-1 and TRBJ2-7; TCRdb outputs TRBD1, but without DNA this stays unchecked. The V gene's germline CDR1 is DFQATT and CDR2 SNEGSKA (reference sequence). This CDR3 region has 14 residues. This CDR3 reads CSGGKTVFPYEQYF.

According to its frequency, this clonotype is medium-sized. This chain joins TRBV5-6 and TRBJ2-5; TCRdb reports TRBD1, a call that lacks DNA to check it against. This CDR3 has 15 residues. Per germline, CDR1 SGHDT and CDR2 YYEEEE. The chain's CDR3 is CASSSDREEEETQYF.

The CDR3 reads CASSSYQETQYF. The chain joins TRBV11-2 to TRBJ2-5. CDR1 and CDR2 (germline): SGHAT, FQNNGV. The CDR3 is made up of 12 amino acids.

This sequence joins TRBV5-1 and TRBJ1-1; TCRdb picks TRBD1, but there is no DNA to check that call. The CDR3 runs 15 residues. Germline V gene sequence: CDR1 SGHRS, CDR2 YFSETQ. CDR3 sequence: CASSLNLGANTEAFF.

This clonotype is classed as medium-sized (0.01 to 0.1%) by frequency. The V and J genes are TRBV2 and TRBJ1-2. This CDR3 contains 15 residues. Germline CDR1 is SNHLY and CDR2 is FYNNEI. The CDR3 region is CASSVFGTSQYGYTF.

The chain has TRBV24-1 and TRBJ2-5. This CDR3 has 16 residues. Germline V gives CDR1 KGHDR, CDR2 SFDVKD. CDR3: CATSDNLVQEKETQYF.

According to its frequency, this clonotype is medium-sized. This CDR3 is CAWSGGAGYGYTF. The chain uses TRBV30 and TRBJ1-2; the D call from TCRdb, TRBD1, cannot be confirmed without DNA. CDR1 is GTSNPN, CDR2 SVGIG, per germline (reference sequence). CDR3 length: 13 amino acids. Based on the CDR3 plus reference TRBV30 and TRBJ1-2, the full variable domain is SQTIHQWPATLVQPVGSPLSLECTVEGTSNPNLYWYRQAAGRGLQLLFYSVGIGQISSEVPQNLSASRPQDRQFILSSKKLLLSDSGFYLCAWSGGAGYGYTFGSGTRLTVV.

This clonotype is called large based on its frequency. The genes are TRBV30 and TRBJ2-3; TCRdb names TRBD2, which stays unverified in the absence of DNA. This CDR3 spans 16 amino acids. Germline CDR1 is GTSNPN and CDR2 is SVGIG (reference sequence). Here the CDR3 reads CAWSVGAGGITDTQYF.

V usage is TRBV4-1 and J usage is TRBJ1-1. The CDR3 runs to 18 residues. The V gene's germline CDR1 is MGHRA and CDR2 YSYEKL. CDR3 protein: CASSQDRDSRWMNTEAFF.

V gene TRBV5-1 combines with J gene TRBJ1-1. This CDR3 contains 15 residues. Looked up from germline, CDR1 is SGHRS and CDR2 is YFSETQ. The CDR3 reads CASRPTGVRETEAFF.

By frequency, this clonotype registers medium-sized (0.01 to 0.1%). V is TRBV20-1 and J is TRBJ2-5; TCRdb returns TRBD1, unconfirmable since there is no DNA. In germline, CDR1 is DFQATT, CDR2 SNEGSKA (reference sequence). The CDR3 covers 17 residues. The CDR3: CSASGSGSRGHRETQYF.